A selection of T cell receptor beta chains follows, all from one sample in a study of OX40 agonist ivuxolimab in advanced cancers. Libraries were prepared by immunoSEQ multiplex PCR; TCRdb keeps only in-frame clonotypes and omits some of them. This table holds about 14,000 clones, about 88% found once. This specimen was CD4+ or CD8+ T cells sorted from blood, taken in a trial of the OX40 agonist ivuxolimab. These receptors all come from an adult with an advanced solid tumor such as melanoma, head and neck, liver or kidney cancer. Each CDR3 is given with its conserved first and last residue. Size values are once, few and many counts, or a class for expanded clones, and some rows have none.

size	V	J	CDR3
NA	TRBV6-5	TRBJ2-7	CASSFSRRYEQYF
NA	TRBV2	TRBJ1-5	CASSGLPPGHSNQPQHF
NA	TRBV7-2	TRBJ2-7	CASSFLPTGISYEQYF
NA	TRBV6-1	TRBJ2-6	CASTGGVSGANVLTF
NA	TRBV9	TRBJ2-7	CASSVGTSGTYEQYF
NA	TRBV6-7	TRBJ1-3	CASSFDRGPGNTIYF
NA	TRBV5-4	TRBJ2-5	CASSYRGVGGETQYF
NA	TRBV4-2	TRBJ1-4	CASSQGQKLFF
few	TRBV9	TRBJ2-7	CASSLGLAYEQYF
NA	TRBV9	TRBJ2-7	CASSVVTSGGEQYF
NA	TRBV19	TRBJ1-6	CASSINVRGSNSPLHF
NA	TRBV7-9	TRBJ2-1	CASSYSGRRDEQFF
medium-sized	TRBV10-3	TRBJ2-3	CAISPAGRKADTQYF
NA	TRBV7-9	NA	CASSATRDRGPYEQYF
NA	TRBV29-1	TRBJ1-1	CSVDRQGLNTEAFF
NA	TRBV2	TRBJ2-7	CASSEGLAGGAYEQYF
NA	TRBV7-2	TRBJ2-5	CASSSPGPRETQYF
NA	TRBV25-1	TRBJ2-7	CASAPGQGYEQYF
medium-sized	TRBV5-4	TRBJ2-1	CASSWGLAEDNEQFF
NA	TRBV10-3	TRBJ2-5	CATGSSGARETQYF
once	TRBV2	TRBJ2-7	CASRQTSGSSYEQYF
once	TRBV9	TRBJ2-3	CASSPYRRGGGHTQYF
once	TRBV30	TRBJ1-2	CACGVYYGYTF
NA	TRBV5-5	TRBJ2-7	CASSFGPNEQYF
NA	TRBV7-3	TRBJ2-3	CASSLGTSTDTQYF
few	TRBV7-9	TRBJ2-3	CASSRPRGEVTDTQYF
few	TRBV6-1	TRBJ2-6	CASSKQGTGANVLTF
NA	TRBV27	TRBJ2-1	CASSLRTRPPGRYNEQFF
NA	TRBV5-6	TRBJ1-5	CASSLAGRGNQPQHF
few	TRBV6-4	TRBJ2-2	CASSLDGEGTGELFF
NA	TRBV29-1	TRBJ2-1	CSGRTGGLNEQFF
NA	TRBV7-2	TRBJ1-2	CASSLLLGPYYGYTF
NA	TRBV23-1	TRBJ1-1	CASSLPGQATNTEAFF
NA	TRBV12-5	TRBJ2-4	CASGLRPGNHIQYF
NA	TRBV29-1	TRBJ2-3	CSVERGEWGTQYF
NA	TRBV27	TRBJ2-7	CASSLSPGSYEQYF
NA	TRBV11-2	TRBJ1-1	CASSQESLNTEAFF
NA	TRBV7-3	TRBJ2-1	CASSLMAGGAEQFF
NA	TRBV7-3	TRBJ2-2	CASSASGGDTGELFF
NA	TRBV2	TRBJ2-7	CASSEAFPTELAYEQYF
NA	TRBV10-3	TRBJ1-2	CAISGTGTFYGYTF